Below are 18 T cell receptor beta chains sequenced from a single sample in a study of T cells in narcolepsy (dated by TCRdb to 2016 to 2019). Library method: the immunoSEQ multiplex PCR assay. Held by TCRdb, this immuneACCESS table contains in-frame sequences only and omits some clones. Under half of the omission traces to an unresolved V gene where checked; the cause of the rest is unknown. Across this sample there are 25,000 to 35,000 clones, with 75% to 90% seen only once. Over 0.6% of the sample comes from the top ten. Sequencing input: memory (CD45RA-) CD4+ T cells from blood. Read against the paper, the sample's cell subset or site label means: memory T cells sorted ex vivo from peripheral blood. The source of these receptors is a human donor in good health.

Comment on this clone: The same CDR3 can be traced to other DNA sequences in this sample. The CDR3 nucleotides are TGTGCCAGCAGCTTAGCGGGGGGGCCGGAGACCCAGTACTTC. Its translation: CASSLAGGPETQYF. This chain connects TRBV7-2 to TRBJ2-5; D may be TRBD2 (7 bases). The germline V and J ends were trimmed by 0 bases and 5 bases, with 10 bases remaining between them. The CDR3 has 14 residues. CDR1 is SGHTA and CDR2 is FQGNSA in the germline V gene.

This clone turned up a few times. The CDR3 nucleotides read TGTGCCAGCAGTGAAGAGGGGCTCGCAGATACGCAGTATTTT. Protein sequence: CASSEEGLADTQYF. The gene calls are TRBV2 and TRBJ2-3, with D perhaps TRBD1 (5 bases). Trimming pared 1 base from V and 4 bases from J, leaving 9 bases between. Germline V lookup: CDR1 SNHLY, CDR2 FYNNEI. The CDR3 has 14 amino acids.

This clone occurred once. The chain combines TRBV5-6 with TRBJ1-2; tentative D call: TRBD1 (5 bases). The CDR3 runs to 15 residues. V gave up 4 bases and J gave up 2 bases, with 15 bases separating them. The V gene's germline CDR1 is SGHDT and CDR2 YYEEEE. The CDR3, as DNA: TGTGCCAGCAGCCGTTTGGACACGAAAAACTATGGCTACACCTTC. Its translation is CASSRLDTKNYGYTF.

The V gene is TRBV28, the J gene TRBJ1-5; tentative D call: TRBD1 (6 bases). The CDR3 extends over 15 amino acids. Trimming shortened V by 4 bases and J by 4 bases, and 14 bases separated the two germline ends. In germline, CDR1 is MDHEN, CDR2 SYDVKM. For the CDR3, the DNA is TGTGCCAGCAGTTCGGGACATAGTAGTAATCAGCCCCAGCATTTT. The encoded protein is CASSSGHSSNQPQHF.

J is TRBJ2-2 and V is TRBV6-1; no definite D call. Germline V CDR1 and CDR2: MNHNS, SASEGT. This CDR3 spans 13 amino acids. Trimming removed 4 bases at V and 0 bases at J, with 3 bases between. The DNA for the CDR3 is TGTGCCAGCAGTGGAACGAACACCGGGGAGCTGTTTTTT. This codes for CASSGTNTGELFF.

This chain uses TRBV11-3 with TRBJ2-3; 14 nucleotides match TRBD2. The germline gives CDR1 SGHNT, CDR2 YENEEA. The CDR3 extends over 16 amino acids. Trimming cost V 5 bases and J 3 bases; bases outside gene matches: 4. The CDR3 DNA follows: TGTGCCAGCAGCCGTGGGACTAGCGGGGGAACAGATACGCAGTATTTT. This gives the protein CASSRGTSGGTDTQYF.

This chain connects TRBV7-8 to TRBJ1-6; tentatively, D is TRBD1 (5 bases). Trimming pared 4 bases from V and 8 bases from J, leaving 15 bases between. The CDR3 length is 15 residues. The germline V gene encodes CDR1 SGHVS and CDR2 FQNEAQ. The CDR3 DNA is TGTGCCAGCAGCTCCCGAGAGGGGCAGGATTCACCCCTCCACTTT. Its translation: CASSSREGQDSPLHF.

The V and J genes are TRBV19 and TRBJ1-3; unclear D gene. Germline V CDR1 and CDR2: LNHDA, SQIVND (reference sequence). V lost 4 bases, J lost 0 bases, and 10 bases lay in between. The CDR3 is 15 residues long. Written as DNA, the CDR3 is TGTGCCAGTAGTACTCAGGCCCTCTCTGGAAACACCATATATTTT. Translated, it gives CASSTQALSGNTIYF.

This clone was counted a single time. CDR3 in DNA: TGCGCCAGCAGCCAAGATAGGGCTTCGGGCAATCAGCCCCAGCATTTT. Residues: CASSQDRASGNQPQHF. The V gene is TRBV4-1, the J gene TRBJ1-5, with D uncertain. The CDR3 is 16 residues long. Germline CDR1 is MGHRA and CDR2 is YSYEKL. The V end was cut by 0 bases, the J end by 2 bases, with 11 bases between.

The genes are TRBV7-9 and TRBJ2-5; 12 positions match TRBD2. The CDR3 extends over 15 amino acids. Germline-derived CDR1 and CDR2 are SEHNR and FQNEAQ (reference sequence). The V segment lost 3 bases and the J segment 2 bases; nucleotides outside the gene matches: 1. The CDR3: CASSLTSGGQETQYF. The CDR3 DNA sequence: TGTGCCAGCAGCTTGACTAGCGGGGGTCAAGAGACCCAGTACTTC.

CDR3 DNA sequence: TGTGCCAGCAGCGCCACCGGGACAGGGAACACTGAAGCTTTCTTT. It codes for CASSATGTGNTEAFF. The genes are TRBV9 and TRBJ1-1, with TRBD1 matching over 8 bases. CDR3 length: 15 amino acids. Per germline, CDR1 SGDLS and CDR2 YYNGEE. The J segment lost 1 base and the V segment lost 3 bases, leaving 5 bases of the junction unmatched.

V usage is TRBV27 and J usage is TRBJ2-1; 9 nucleotides align to TRBD2. Germline V gives CDR1 MNHEY, CDR2 SMNVEV (reference sequence). This CDR3 comprises 15 residues. Trimming at V came to 4 bases and at J to 2 bases, leaving 3 bases not matched to a gene. The CDR3 DNA reads as TGTGCCAGCAGTTCGGCGGGGGGGGCCTACAATGAGCAGTTCTTC. Residues: CASSSAGGAYNEQFF.

The rearrangement joins TRBV5-4 to TRBJ2-7, with 8 bases aligning to TRBD1. Per the germline V gene, CDR1 is SGHNT and CDR2 is YYREEE (reference sequence). V was pared by 4 bases and J by 0 bases, with 9 bases of the junction left unmatched. This CDR3 contains 16 residues. The CDR3 DNA reads as TGTGCCAGCAGCGAACCGGGACAGGAGTCCTCCTACGAGCAGTACTTC. Its translation is CASSEPGQESSYEQYF.

The chain recombines TRBV28 with TRBJ1-2; D call uncertain. Trimming removed 8 bases at V and 5 bases at J, with 18 bases between. Germline CDR1 is MDHEN and CDR2 is SYDVKM. There are 14 residues in the CDR3. The CDR3 region has the DNA TGTGCCAGCGCGCTTGGCCAGTCTCTATATGGCTACACCTTC. This gives the protein CASALGQSLYGYTF.

CDR3: CASSPGTSGGRDQETQYF. The CDR3 DNA reads as TGTGCCAGCAGCCCAGGGACTAGCGGGGGCCGGGACCAAGAGACCCAGTACTTC. The V call is TRBV4-2, the J call TRBJ2-5; 14 bases are shared with TRBD2. The germline gives CDR1 LGHNA, CDR2 YNFKEQ. V dropped 4 bases and J dropped 0; count of bases not matched to a gene: 7. The CDR3 is 18 amino acids.

The V call is TRBV4-1, the J call TRBJ1-5; the D gene is possibly TRBD1 (5 bases). V was pared by 0 bases and J by 4 bases, with 13 bases between. This CDR3 spans 16 amino acids. Per the germline V gene, CDR1 is MGHRA and CDR2 is YSYEKL. The CDR3 here is CASSQDPPGLNQPQHF. In DNA form, the CDR3 reads TGCGCCAGCAGCCAAGATCCCCCAGGGTTGAATCAGCCCCAGCATTTT.

The rearrangement joins TRBV10-3 to TRBJ1-6; D is ambiguous. Per the germline V gene, CDR1 is ENHRY and CDR2 is SYGVKD. The CDR3 extends over 14 amino acids. V was shortened by 2 bases and J by 2 bases, with 4 bases between the two germline ends. CDR3 residues: CAISEATYNSPLHF. The DNA of the CDR3 is TGTGCCATCAGTGAGGCTACCTATAATTCACCCCTCCACTTT.

The table lists this clone with a count of one. CDR3 sequence (DNA): TGTGCCAGCAGCTTACGGGGGGGCACCGGGGAGCTGTTTTTT. Translating gives CASSLRGGTGELFF. The chain links TRBV11-3 to TRBJ2-2; 8 nucleotides align to TRBD2. CDR1 and CDR2 from the germline V gene are SGHNT and YENEEA. The V segment lost 2 bases and the J segment 4 bases; nucleotides outside the gene matches: 0. CDR3 length: 14 residues.